This TCR beta chain emerged from a study of blood T cell repertoires in COVID-19 (dated by TCRdb to 2018 to 2021). Broadly, across the study: Samples from collaborators originated in the United States, Italy and Spain and spanned both the acute and convalescent phases of COVID-19. The samples were drawn from the first 160 participants of the ongoing ImmuneRACE study and from some 1,300 subjects provided by 6 global collaborators. The dataset comprised deeply sampled blood TCRbeta repertoires from subjects exposed to, actively infected with, or recovered from COVID-19. Nearly every sample came with metadata listing a de-identified subject ID, COVID-19 status, age in years and sex. The repertoires were released in a freely available public database meant as a resource for research on the immune response to SARS-CoV-2. Where available, HLA class I and class II types were obtained from metadata supplied by the sample provider rather than from assay-based typing. The material from the prospective study consisted of cDNA or gDNA derived from T cells, B-cell-depleted T cells, or PBMCs. What the study reported, not specific to this receptor: How much clinical and demographic metadata was included differed by source and by participant, and the metadata was provided uncurated.

Collaborating institutions collected whole blood in K2EDTA tubes following their own protocols. For TCRbeta analysis, collaborators shipped samples in one of three forms: frozen whole blood, isolated PBMCs, or DNA extracted from either of those sample types. A distance of 24 bases separates the germline ends of V and J, which lose 4 bases and 8 bases respectively. CDR1 and CDR2, per the germline V gene, are MNHNS and SASEGT. The CDR3, from cysteine to phenylalanine, totals 18 residues. Just CDR3 DNA is preserved here, 54 bases in frame from base 1. Turning to this clone: Its antigen remains undetermined. No base quality values were provided; no much bigger clone lies one nucleotide off.

TCRbeta CDR3 regions were amplified from genomic DNA by means of the immunoSEQ Assay, a bias-controlled multiplex PCR. The authors' analysis ran thus. Within the assay, amplification of reference gene primers was used to estimate how many nucleated cells each sample contained. Sequence reads were collapsed and filtered to measure the absolute abundance of every unique TCRbeta CDR3 rearrangement. Productive Simpson clonality was computed per sample as the square root of Simpson's diversity index over productive rearrangements. In its TCRdb copy, this immuneACCESS table keeps in-frame sequences only and misses some clones. Where compared with another copy, unresolved V genes explain less than half of these, and the others have no known cause. V, J and clone size are taken as reported in that table, and D and trimming were inferred from the DNA itself. The sample includes about 210,000 clones, with around 88% observed a single time. The top ten clones comprise around 1.6% of the sample.

In this chain, TRBV6-1 is recombined with TRBJ1-6; the D gene is perhaps TRBD1, on 6 matching bases. Material: peripheral blood. The clonotype comes from a man between 18 and 35 years old with active or convalescent COVID-19. The nucleotide sequence reads TGTGCCAGCAGTGTCGACGAGCCAGGGGATGAGAGGGATTCACCCCTCCACTTT. It encodes CASSVDEPGDERDSPLHF.